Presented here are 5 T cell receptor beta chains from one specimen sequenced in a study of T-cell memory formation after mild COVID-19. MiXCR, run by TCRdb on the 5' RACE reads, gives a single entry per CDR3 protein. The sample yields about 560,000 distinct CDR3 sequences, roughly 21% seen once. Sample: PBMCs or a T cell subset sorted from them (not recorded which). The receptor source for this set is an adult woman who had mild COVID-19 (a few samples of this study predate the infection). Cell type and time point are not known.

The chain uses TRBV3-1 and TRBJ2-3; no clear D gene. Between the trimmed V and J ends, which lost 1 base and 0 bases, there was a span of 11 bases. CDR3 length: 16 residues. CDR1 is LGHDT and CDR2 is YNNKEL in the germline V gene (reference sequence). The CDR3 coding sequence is TGTGCCAGCAGCCAAGGTAGTAGCCTTAGCACAGATACGCAGTATTTT. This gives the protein CASSQGSSLSTDTQYF.

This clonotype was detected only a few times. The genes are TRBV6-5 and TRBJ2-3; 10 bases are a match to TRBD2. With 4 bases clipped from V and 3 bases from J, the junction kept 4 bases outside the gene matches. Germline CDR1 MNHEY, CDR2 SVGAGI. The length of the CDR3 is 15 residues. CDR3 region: CASSLLAGRTDTQYF. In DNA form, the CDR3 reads TGTGCCAGCAGTTTACTAGCGGGGAGGACAGATACGCAGTATTTT.

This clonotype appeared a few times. CDR3 sequence: CAISEYVAGEAYEQYF. The CDR3 nucleotides read TGTGCCATCAGTGAGTATGTGGCAGGGGAAGCCTACGAGCAGTACTTC. The V gene is TRBV10-3, the J gene TRBJ2-7, with D perhaps matching TRBD1 (6 bases). Between the trimmed V and J ends, which lost 1 base and 2 bases, there was a span of 15 bases. Germline-derived CDR1 and CDR2 are ENHRY and SYGVKD. CDR3 length: 16 amino acids.

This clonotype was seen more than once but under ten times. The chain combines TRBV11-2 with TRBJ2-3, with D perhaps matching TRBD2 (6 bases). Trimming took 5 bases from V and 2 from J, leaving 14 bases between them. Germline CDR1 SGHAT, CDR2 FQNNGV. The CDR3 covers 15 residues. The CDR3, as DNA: TGTGCCAGCAGCCAGGGACTTTCAGACACAGATACGCAGTATTTT. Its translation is CASSQGLSDTDTQYF.

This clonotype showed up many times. The DNA of the CDR3 is TGTGCCAGCAGCTTCCCAGACGGGGCCCAGTACTTC. This encodes CASSFPDGAQYF. The V and J genes are TRBV5-6 and TRBJ2-5; tentatively, D is TRBD2 (5 bases). Trimming removed 2 bases from V and 9 bases from J, with 11 bases in between. Germline V gene lookup returns CDR1 SGHDT and CDR2 YYEEEE. The CDR3 is made up of 12 amino acids.